This T cell receptor beta chain was found in a study of T cells in Graves' hyperthyroidism and ophthalmopathy (dated by TCRdb to between 2018 and 2021). At the level of the whole study: Peripheral blood was sampled at the time of initial diagnosis, prior to any treatment. According to the paper, TCR Vbeta CDR3 sequencing was carried out on roughly 130 peripheral blood samples, which came from approximately 41 ophthalmopathy, approximately 78 hyperthyroidism and roughly 17 progressor patients. TCR V-J signatures able to tell the groups apart were searched for in a discovery cohort of 100 patients, of whom roughly 42 had Graves' ophthalmopathy and 55 to 60 had stable Graves' hyperthyroidism. The 75 to 100 discovery patients were randomly split 7:3 into training and test sets. In several Graves' hyperthyroidism patients, the study also compared T-cell repertoires from thyroid tissue with T-cell repertoires from blood. After sampling, hyperthyroidism patients received methimazole starting at 30 mg daily, and ophthalmopathy patients received high-dose intravenous methylprednisolone. Prospective prediction of ophthalmopathy was tested in an independent validation cohort of 18 to 20 hyperthyroidism patients and around 16 patients who later progressed to ophthalmopathy.

On the study overall, not on this receptor specifically: A 13 V-J signature model separated ophthalmopathy from stable hyperthyroidism, with just over 85% sensitivity and around 84% specificity in cross-validation and 80%/75% in testing. In validation, progression to ophthalmopathy was predicted by the model with 70.59% sensitivity and around 76% specificity, a median of about 6.4 months before onset. No statistical method was used to fix the sample size in advance, and group allocation was not hidden from the investigators. Most expanded thyroid clonotypes (frequency above 0.001) were also found in blood, which suggests that blood repertoires may mirror thyroid immune responses.

Stable Graves' hyperthyroidism was defined as the absence of progression to ophthalmopathy over 18 months of follow-up. Hyperthyroidism patients were newly diagnosed, with disease duration under 2 months, and aged 18 to 65 years. Any patient with an uncontrolled infection, another autoimmune disease, pregnancy or lactation was excluded. Diagnoses were established on the basis of clinical symptoms, serum thyroxine and TRAb, thyroid ultrasound, and orbital computed tomography. PBMCs were separated from roughly 10 ml of fresh peripheral blood using Ficoll-Paque density gradient centrifugation. Trizol reagent was used to extract total RNA, and RNA quality was then checked on an Agilent 2100 Bioanalyzer. The TCR beta CDR3 regions were amplified from the RNA transcripts. For the first round of RT-PCR on the TCR CDR3, the HTBI primer set was used together with the Qiagen OneStep RT-PCR kit. The libraries were constructed in a second round of multiplex PCR and then size-selected and purified. Paired-end sequencing of the libraries was performed with 100 bp reads on an Illumina HiSeq2000. On the authors' methods: Raw data were processed with SOAPnuke, discarding reads with adapters, uncalled bases, mean Phred below 15, or no exact constant-primer or identifier match. COPE v1.2.5 was used to merge high-quality paired reads, and clonotypes were defined as unique nucleotide sequences. MiTCR v1.1 was used to align clonotypes to the IMGT TRBV, TRBD and TRBJ reference segments. Analysis was restricted to V-J combinations with a frequency above 0.0001, which covered 99.2% of repertoires. A TCS score was defined as the ratio between F50 (clonal expansion) and ExV (chaos), using BLOSUM62-based TCRdist between CDR3 peptides within each V-J. Welch's t-statistics and random forest reduced roughly 540 V-J features to 10 to 15, which were used in a naive Bayes classifier (R e1071). TCRdb passed the public sequencing reads through fastp at Q25 and MiXCR, retaining productive beta sequences. Entries that share a CDR3 protein sequence are merged under the most common genes and DNA. TCRdb, rather than the study authors, made the V and J calls. This sample comprises about 360,000 distinct CDR3 sequences, approximately 25% of them detected only once. In total, the top ten clones hold around 79% of the sample.

This clonotype was observed a few times. Its antigen remains unidentified. Qualities for individual bases were not recorded, and no much larger clone is one base off. The germline V gene (reference sequence) sets CDR1 to LNHNV and CDR2 to YYDKDF. V is clipped by 4 bases and J by 7 bases, and the sequence between their germline boundaries is 13 bases long. The CDR3 sequence holds 13 residues, the cysteine and phenylalanine included. Only CDR3 DNA is held: 39 bases, read in frame from base 1. The sample was blood. The receptor comes from a man aged 45 to 65 with Graves' hyperthyroidism. In this chain, TRBV15 is recombined with TRBJ1-1; confidence is insufficient to name the D gene. The CDR3 region reads CATSIQYDGEAFF. In nucleotides, the sequence is TGTGCCACCAGCATTCAGTACGACGGTGAAGCTTTCTTT.